This TCR beta chain derives from a study of early T cells in non-severe SARS-CoV-2 infection. This clonotype has a handful of counts. V was trimmed by 3 bases and J by 11 bases, leaving 8 bases between them. Germline V gene lookup returns CDR1 SGHVS and CDR2 FNYEAQ. The CDR3 covers 11 residues. Each single cDNA molecule received a unique molecular identifier. TCRdb itself ran the 5' RACE reads through MiXCR, one entry per CDR3 protein. The table shows approximately 68,000 distinct CDR3 sequences, with around 10% occurring only once. This clonotype was sampled from an adult who was a healthcare worker with PCR-confirmed SARS-CoV-2 infection or an uninfected control (not recorded which). J is TRBJ1-3 and V is TRBV7-6; D uncertain. The sequencing here drew on whole blood, taken at baseline. CDR3 sequence: CASSLGDAIYF. CDR3 DNA sequence: TGTGCCAGCAGCTTGGGCGACGCCATATATTTT.